The 16 T cell receptor beta chains presented below share a single source sample, sequenced in a study of blood T cell repertoires in COVID-19. TCRdb's copy holds only in-frame clones and misses some; the assay was immunoSEQ multiplex PCR. The sample yields around 270,000 clones, 70% to 90% seen once. Sequenced input: peripheral blood. Receptor source: a man aged 30 to 45 with active or convalescent COVID-19.

This rearrangement joins TRBV5-1 to TRBJ2-5; TRBD2 matches at 12 bases. Trimming removed 2 bases from V and 1 base from J; junction bases left unmatched: 0. In germline, CDR1 is SGHRS, CDR2 YFSETQ. The CDR3 is 15 residues long. The CDR3 reads CASSLLAGGQETQYF. DNA of the CDR3: TGCGCCAGCAGCTTACTAGCGGGGGGCCAAGAGACCCAGTACTTC.

The chain is built from TRBV2 and TRBJ2-5; 10 positions match TRBD1. The V segment lost 5 bases and the J segment 5 bases; nucleotides outside the gene matches: 8. The CDR3 covers 15 residues. Germline V lookup: CDR1 SNHLY, CDR2 FYNNEI. Here the CDR3 reads CASSLKTGGSETQYF. The CDR3 DNA reads TGTGCCAGCAGTTTAAAGACAGGGGGCTCGGAGACCCAGTACTTC.

The rearrangement uses TRBV19 and TRBJ2-7, with 8 bases fitting TRBD1. CDR1 is LNHDA, CDR2 SQIVND, per germline (reference sequence). There are 14 residues in the CDR3. With 5 bases clipped from V and 1 base from J, the junction kept 4 bases outside the gene matches. The CDR3: CASSDRGRSYEQYF. CDR3 coding DNA: TGTGCCAGTAGTGACAGGGGCAGATCCTACGAGCAGTACTTC.

V gene TRBV6-2 or TRBV6-3 combines with J gene TRBJ2-7, with 8 bases identical to TRBD1. After removal of 6 bases from V and 3 bases from J, the junction contained 10 bases not matched to a gene. The CDR3 runs to 15 residues. CDR1 and CDR2 from the germline V gene are MNHEY and SVGEGT. CDR3 coding DNA: TGTGCCAGCAGCACGACGGGACAGGTTTTCTACGAGCAGTACTTC. This translates into CASSTTGQVFYEQYF.

The chain carries TRBV23-1 and TRBJ2-3, with 9 bases aligning to TRBD2. TRBV23-1 is an ORF, and what it does is uncertain. The CDR3 is 16 residues long. J lost 2 bases, V lost 2 bases, and 5 bases had no gene match. The CDR3 sequence: CASSQVSGGATDTQYF. The CDR3 DNA reads as TGCGCCAGCAGTCAAGTTAGCGGGGGTGCCACAGATACGCAGTATTTT.

The J gene is TRBJ2-5, the V gene TRBV7-8, with D unclear. With 2 bases removed from V and 5 bases from J, the gap between germline ends came to 12 bases. The CDR3 is 14 amino acids. The germline gives CDR1 SGHVS, CDR2 FQNEAQ. In DNA form, the CDR3 reads TGTGCCAGCAGCTTAACAGAAAATGGGGAGACCCAGTACTTC. It specifies CASSLTENGETQYF.

This CDR3 is CASSLKAGDYGYTF. The CDR3 DNA sequence: TGTGCCAGCAGTTTGAAGGCGGGAGACTATGGCTACACCTTC. The chain combines TRBV27 with TRBJ1-2; D is unresolved. Germline V gene sequence: CDR1 MNHEY, CDR2 SMNVEV (reference sequence). The CDR3 is 14 residues long. Trimming pared 3 bases from V and 3 bases from J, leaving 11 bases between.

The chain employs TRBV7-9 and TRBJ1-2; perhaps TRBD1 as D (5 bases). Germline V gene lookup returns CDR1 SEHNR and CDR2 FQNEAQ (reference sequence). This CDR3 has 14 residues. The V gene lost 5 bases and the J gene lost 4 bases, with 14 bases spanning the gap. The CDR3 sequence is CASSPLRASYGYTF. The CDR3 coding sequence is TGTGCCAGCAGCCCTCTCAGGGCCTCCTATGGCTACACCTTC.

This clone has a single count. The chain has TRBV5-1 and TRBJ2-2; D gene unclear. The CDR3 loop spans 17 amino acids. Germline values: CDR1 SGHRS, CDR2 YFSETQ. V was trimmed by 1 base and J by 5 bases, leaving 18 bases between them. DNA of the CDR3: TGCGCCAGCAGCTTGTCTGGGTATGCGGCGCGGACCGGGGAGCTGTTTTTT. Encoded protein: CASSLSGYAARTGELFF. The full variable domain, with the rest looked up from reference TRBV5-1 and TRBJ2-2, is KAGVTQTPRYLIKTRGQQVTLSCSPISGHRSVSWYQQTPGQGLQFLFEYFSETQRNKGNFPGRFSGRQFSNSRSEMNVSTLELGDSALYLCASSLSGYAARTGELFFGEGSRLTVL.

The gene calls are TRBV15 and TRBJ1-2, with a tentative D call TRBD1 (6 bases). This CDR3 has 15 residues. Germline V gene data show CDR1 as LNHNV and CDR2 as YYDKDF (reference sequence). Trimming pared 0 bases from V and 4 bases from J, leaving 12 bases between. The CDR3 nucleotides read TGTGCCACCAGCAGAGATTGGGACAAGGGCTATGGCTACACCTTC. As protein: CATSRDWDKGYGYTF.

The chain combines TRBV4-1 with TRBJ2-1; tentative D call: TRBD2 (5 bases). The V and J ends lost 2 bases and 13 bases respectively, with 18 bases between them. CDR1 is MGHRA and CDR2 is YSYEKL in the germline V gene. This CDR3 has 14 residues. In nucleotides, the CDR3 is TGCGCCAGCAGCCAATTGGGGAGCGGAGGTTTTCAGTTCTTC. Its protein product is CASSQLGSGGFQFF.

The gene calls are TRBV13 and TRBJ2-2; D gene uncertain. Germline CDR1 reads PRHDT; CDR2 reads FYEKMQ (reference sequence). Trimming took 1 base from V and 5 from J, leaving 11 bases between them. The CDR3 has 15 amino acids. CDR3: CASSLALDPTGELFF. In DNA, the CDR3 is TGTGCCAGCAGCTTAGCCCTAGACCCAACCGGGGAGCTGTTTTTT.

The chain joins TRBV5-4 to TRBJ2-2, with 8 bases lining up with TRBD2. J lost 1 base, V lost 1 base, and 9 bases had no gene match. The CDR3 length is 18 residues. CDR1 is SGHNT and CDR2 is YYREEE in the germline V gene (reference sequence). This chain's CDR3 is CASSLWAGGTKNTGELFF. The CDR3 DNA reads TGTGCCAGCAGCTTGTGGGCGGGGGGCACCAAGAACACCGGGGAGCTGTTTTTT.

The CDR3 reads CASSQSTGQNTEAFF. CDR3 DNA: TGTGCCAGCAGCCAATCTACAGGACAGAACACTGAAGCTTTCTTT. V is TRBV3-1 (or the pseudogene TRBV3-2) and J is TRBJ1-1; perhaps TRBD1 as D (5 bases). The CDR3 extends over 15 amino acids. Between the trimmed V and J ends, which lost 2 bases and 1 base, there was a span of 11 bases. Per the germline V gene, CDR1 is LGHDT and CDR2 is YNNKEL (reference sequence).

This clone was seen once. This chain uses TRBV11-3 with TRBJ2-2, with unresolved D. The length of the CDR3 is 13 residues. Trimming pared 2 bases from V and 3 bases from J, leaving 4 bases between. Germline values: CDR1 SGHNT, CDR2 YENEEA. The DNA of the CDR3 is TGTGCCAGCAGCTTACATTACACCGGGGAGCTGTTTTTT. This translates into CASSLHYTGELFF. The whole variable domain, filled in from reference TRBV11-3 and TRBJ2-2, reads EAGVVQSPRYKIIEKKQPVAFWCNPISGHNTLYWYLQNLGQGPELLIRYENEEAVDDSQLPKDRFSAERLKGVDSTLKIQPAELGDSAVYLCASSLHYTGELFFGEGSRLTVL.

V is TRBV4-1 and J is TRBJ2-2, with D hard to call. CDR1 is MGHRA, CDR2 YSYEKL, per germline. This CDR3 comprises 12 residues. With 6 bases removed from V and 6 bases from J, the gap between germline ends came to 8 bases. This CDR3 reads CASRSGPGELFF. The DNA for the CDR3 is TGCGCCAGCAGATCTGGCCCCGGGGAGCTGTTTTTT.